A single sample is the source of the 14 T cell receptor beta chains below, sequenced in a study of blood T cell repertoires in COVID-19. The data were produced by immunoSEQ multiplex PCR, yet TCRdb's version contains in-frame clones alone and is incomplete. The table has some 77,000 clones, just under 85% seen once. The source material was peripheral blood. All receptors come from a man aged 65-85 years with acute or convalescent COVID-19.

V is TRBV4-3 and J is TRBJ2-2, with TRBD1 identical over 10 bases. CDR1 and CDR2 from the germline V gene are LGHNA and YSLEER. V shed 1 base and J 5 bases; nucleotides not matched to a gene: 7. The CDR3 is 17 amino acids. Written as DNA, the CDR3 is TGCGCCAGCAGCCAAGTAGGGGGACAGGGGTTAACCGGGGAGCTGTTTTTT. Protein product: CASSQVGGQGLTGELFF.

The chain recombines TRBV29-1 with TRBJ2-7; weak D call: TRBD2 (5 bases). There are 15 residues in the CDR3. V shed 0 bases and J shed 4 bases, with 16 bases lying between them. Per germline, CDR1 SQVTM and CDR2 ANQGSEA. The CDR3 bases are TGCAGCGTTGAAGATTCACACGGACTTGGGTACGAGCAGTACTTC. This translates into CSVEDSHGLGYEQYF.

This chain uses TRBV19 with TRBJ1-1; 8 bases are shared with TRBD1. The trim removed 4 bases at V and 2 bases at J, leaving 15 bases unmatched. This CDR3 region has 18 residues. Germline V gene lookup returns CDR1 LNHDA and CDR2 SQIVND (reference sequence). Here the CDR3 reads CASSTVPGGVSSNTEAFF. The CDR3 DNA reads as TGTGCCAGTAGTACCGTACCAGGGGGCGTGAGTTCAAACACTGAAGCTTTCTTT.

The chain couples TRBV30 to TRBJ1-1; weak D call: TRBD1 (6 bases). This CDR3 comprises 13 residues. The germline CDR1 and CDR2 sequences are GTSNPN and SVGIG (reference sequence). V was shortened by 6 bases and J by 0 bases, with 11 bases between the two germline ends. The CDR3 DNA sequence: TGTGCCTGTCGACAGGAGATGAACACTGAAGCTTTCTTT. It is translated as CACRQEMNTEAFF.

V usage is TRBV28 and J usage is TRBJ1-2; D unresolved. This CDR3 region has 14 residues. V lost 5 bases to trimming and J lost 5 bases, with 15 bases between them. Germline-derived CDR1 and CDR2 are MDHEN and SYDVKM. The CDR3 sequence is CASSAVQLLYGYTF. The CDR3 DNA follows: TGTGCCAGCAGTGCAGTACAGCTTTTATATGGCTACACCTTC.

This clone has only one observation. This chain uses TRBV9 with TRBJ1-2, with 8 positions matching TRBD1. CDR1 and CDR2 from the germline V gene are SGDLS and YYNGEE. This CDR3 spans 14 amino acids. V lost 2 bases and J lost 5; bases outside the gene matches: 5. CDR3 sequence (DNA): TGTGCCAGCAGCGTCGACGACAGGGGATATGGCTACACCTTC. Translating gives CASSVDDRGYGYTF.

A note on this clone: Additional DNA sequences in this sample encode the identical CDR3. The chain recombines TRBV9 with TRBJ2-6; 10 bases map to TRBD2. CDR1 is SGDLS, CDR2 YYNGEE, per germline. The trim removed 0 bases at V and 5 bases at J, leaving 8 bases unmatched. CDR3 length: 18 amino acids. CDR3 DNA sequence: TGTGCCAGCAGCGTAGCGGCTAGCGGGAGTGTAAGGGCCAACGTCCTGACTTTC. Residues: CASSVAASGSVRANVLTF.

The chain combines TRBV5-4 with TRBJ2-1; perhaps TRBD2 as D (6 bases). The CDR3 is made up of 15 amino acids. Germline assignment: CDR1 SGHNT and CDR2 YYREEE (reference sequence). V was trimmed by 0 bases and J by 9 bases, leaving 16 bases between them. The DNA of the CDR3 is TGTGCCAGCAGCTTGGGGGGGGTTTCGGACCTTGAGCAGTTCTTC. It codes for CASSLGGVSDLEQFF.

Here the CDR3 reads CSARGSYEQYF. CDR3 DNA sequence: TGCAGCGCCCGGGGTTCCTACGAGCAGTACTTC. This chain uses TRBV29-1 with TRBJ2-7, with D perhaps TRBD2 (5 bases). The V gene's germline CDR1 is SQVTM and CDR2 ANQGSEA. The CDR3 consists of 11 residues. Trimming cost V 7 bases and J 1 base, with 8 bases left between them.

The chain combines TRBV30 with TRBJ1-6; 7 bases align to TRBD1. Per the germline V gene, CDR1 is GTSNPN and CDR2 is SVGIG (reference sequence). Trimming cost V 0 bases and J 7 bases; bases outside gene matches: 6. There are 15 residues in the CDR3. In DNA, the CDR3 is TGTGCCTGGAGTGTTAAGCAGGGGGTGAATTCACCCCTCCACTTT. This codes for CAWSVKQGVNSPLHF.

In this sample, this clone turned up a few times. The chain uses TRBV6-2 or TRBV6-3 and TRBJ1-2; D may be TRBD1 (6 bases). Germline CDR1 is MNHEY and CDR2 is SVGEGT. The CDR3 totals 18 residues. Trimming removed 5 bases at V and 8 bases at J, with 30 bases between. The CDR3 DNA sequence: TGTGCCAGCAGTCAAATTCGGGGGGCCCTCCGGTCTTCGTACGGCTACACCTTC. The encoded protein is CASSQIRGALRSSYGYTF.

The chain is built from TRBV9 and TRBJ2-4; D possibly corresponds to TRBD1 (6 bases). Trimming left V 1 base short and J 1 base short, with 12 bases between. The germline V gene has CDR1 SGDLS and CDR2 YYNGEE. The CDR3 is made up of 16 amino acids. The CDR3 spells CASSVKQGRAKNIQYF. The CDR3 bases are TGTGCCAGCAGCGTAAAACAGGGAAGGGCCAAAAACATTCAGTACTTC.

The chain has TRBV7-2 and TRBJ2-1; perhaps TRBD1 as D (5 bases). The CDR3 extends over 15 amino acids. Germline values: CDR1 SGHTA, CDR2 FQGNSA. Trimming left V 1 base short and J 8 bases short, with 15 bases between. The CDR3 DNA reads as TGTGCCAGCAGCTTAGTAGGTACAGGCTTGGATGAGCAGTTCTTC. It translates to CASSLVGTGLDEQFF.

Points on this clone: A read error may produce the germline difference seen at one junction end. The CDR3 loop reads CSARGQTEAFF. The CDR3 nucleotides read TGCAGTGCCAGAGGGCAAACTGAAGCTTTCTTT. The rearrangement uses TRBV20-1 and TRBJ1-1; D call uncertain. This CDR3 comprises 11 residues. The germline gives CDR1 DFQATT, CDR2 SNEGSKA (reference sequence).